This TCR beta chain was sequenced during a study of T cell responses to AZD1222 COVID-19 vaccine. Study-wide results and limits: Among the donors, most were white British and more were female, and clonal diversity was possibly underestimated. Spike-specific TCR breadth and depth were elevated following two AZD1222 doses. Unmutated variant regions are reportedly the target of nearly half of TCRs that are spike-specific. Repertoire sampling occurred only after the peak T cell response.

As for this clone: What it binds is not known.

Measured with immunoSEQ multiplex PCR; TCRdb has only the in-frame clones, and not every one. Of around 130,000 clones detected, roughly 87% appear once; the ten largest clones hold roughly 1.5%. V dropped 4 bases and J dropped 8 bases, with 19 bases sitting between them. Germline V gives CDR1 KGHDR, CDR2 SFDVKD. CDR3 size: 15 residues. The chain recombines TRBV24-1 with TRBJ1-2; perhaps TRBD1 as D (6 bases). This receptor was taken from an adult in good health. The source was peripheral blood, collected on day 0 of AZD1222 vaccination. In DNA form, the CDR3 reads TGTGCCACCAGTGAAGCCGTTGCAGGGGTAGTAGGCTACACCTTC. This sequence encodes CATSEAVAGVVGYTF.